This TCR beta chain emerged from a study of shared clonotypes between healthy human individuals. Whole-study context: Donors consisted of a couple of women and a few men between 18 and 49.

CDR3 length: 14 amino acids. Germline-derived CDR1 and CDR2 are ENHRY and SYGVKD. Trimming cost V 5 bases and J 8 bases; bases outside gene matches: 10. Produced via immunoSEQ multiplex PCR; TCRdb's table is partial and in-frame only. The repertoire consists of a few hundred thousand clones, with roughly 91% occurring once and the leading ten covering about 16%. Points from the study as a whole: What limited the represented genetic and exposure-history diversity was the small number of donors.

Regarding this clone: Antigen: not known.

Sequencing used memory CD8+ T cells sorted from blood. As to subset: CD45RO+ cells pooled with CCR7-negative TemRA cells. The chain employs TRBV10-3 and TRBJ1-2; 8 bases agree with TRBD1. The source is a man younger than 30 in good health. CDR3 in amino acids: CAISWTGRPGGYTF. Written as DNA, the CDR3 is TGTGCCATCAGTTGGACAGGGAGGCCGGGGGGCTACACCTTC.